This TCR beta chain was documented in a study of technical replicates of blood from several donors (TCRdb year 2017). The library came from the immunoSEQ multiplex PCR assay. TCRdb provides this immuneACCESS table in a form limited to in-frame rearrangements. Some clones are lacking; in checked studies, under half of them reflect an unresolved V gene, and why the rest are absent is not known. Here the sample has some 80,000 clones; 75% to 90% occur a single time. The ten largest clones take up around 3.9% of the sample. The V end loses 0 bases and the J end loses 4 bases, and a stretch of 14 bases separates them. Including cysteine and phenylalanine, the CDR3 has 15 amino acids. Just the 45-base CDR3 DNA is kept, in frame starting at base 1. Taken from the germline V gene, the CDR1 and CDR2 loops are SGHRS and YFSETQ. On this clone itself: This receptor's antigen is unknown. No base quality values were provided; no much bigger clone lies one nucleotide off.

The receptor was isolated from a human donor in good health. Some clones in this sample may be carry-over from other donors' samples. The sample was PBMCs. The sequence joins TRBV5-1 to TRBJ2-7, with TRBD2 as a weak D call on 7 bases. The bases read TGCGCCAGCAGCTTGGAGGGGGGGGTTTCTTACGAGCAGTACTTC. Its protein product is CASSLEGGVSYEQYF.